Each of the 8 T cell receptor beta chains below was sequenced from the same sample in a study of naive and memory T cell subsets. Study outcomes and limitations: Especially in CD8 cells, naive repertoires contained a few larger clonotypes, possibly CD45RA-re-expressing memory cells.

For these receptors, no antigen is known. Both TRBC1 and TRBC2 were covered by a beta constant-region primer of two equimolar oligonucleotides. Four rounds of PCR amplified the ligated cDNA using nested alpha and beta constant-region primers plus SP2. One entry per CDR3 protein, called by TCRdb with MiXCR from the UMI-ligation and nested PCR reads. This table has approximately 90,000 distinct CDR3 sequences, about 10% appearing once. The sample taken for sequencing was naive CD4+ T cells from blood. The source of these receptors is a human donor in good health.

This clonotype has a count of ten or more. V gene TRBV24-1 combines with J gene TRBJ2-1; a possible D gene is TRBD1 (7 bases). The CDR3 runs to 12 residues. CDR1 and CDR2 (germline): KGHDR, SFDVKD. The V gene lost 4 bases and the J gene lost 10 bases, with 10 bases spanning the gap. CDR3 region: CATSDRGEEQFF. DNA for the CDR3: TGTGCCACCAGTGACAGGGGGGAGGAGCAGTTCTTC.

The chain combines TRBV11-1 with TRBJ2-3, with 7 bases lining up with TRBD2. The CDR3 loop spans 15 amino acids. The V gene end was trimmed by 5 bases and the J gene end by 4 bases; junction bases not matched to a gene: 9. The germline V gene encodes CDR1 SGHAT and CDR2 FQDESV (reference sequence). The CDR3 loop is CASSPGLVLSDTQYF. The CDR3 nucleotides are TGTGCCAGCAGCCCCGGACTAGTACTCTCAGATACGCAGTATTTT.

The V call is TRBV7-9, the J call TRBJ2-7, with D possibly called TRBD1 or TRBD2 (5 bases each). Trimming stripped 5 bases from V and 2 bases from J, with 10 bases between. CDR1 and CDR2 from the germline V gene are SEHNR and FQNEAQ (reference sequence). The CDR3 contains 13 residues. DNA of the CDR3: TGTGCCAGCAGCCGGGACCTCACCTACGAGCAGTACTTC. Translation: CASSRDLTYEQYF.

The rearrangement uses TRBV7-2 and TRBJ2-5; 9 nucleotides match TRBD1. The germline V gene has CDR1 SGHTA and CDR2 FQGNSA. This CDR3 is 13 amino acids long. With 6 bases clipped from V and 3 bases from J, the junction kept 2 bases outside the gene matches. CDR3 residues: CASRRQGEETQYF. The CDR3 nucleotides are TGTGCCAGCAGACGACAGGGGGAAGAGACCCAGTACTTC.

V is TRBV6-2 or TRBV6-3 and J is TRBJ2-1; 7 bases are shared with TRBD2. The CDR3 is 14 amino acids. After removal of 4 bases from V and 9 bases from J, the junction contained 9 bases not matched to a gene. Germline lookup yields CDR1 MNHEY and CDR2 SVGEGT. CDR3 in DNA: TGTGCCAGCAGTTCTCGTGGGAGGGCGGGTGAGCAGTTCTTC. This encodes CASSSRGRAGEQFF.

The rearrangement links TRBV9 to TRBJ2-1; 12 bases match TRBD2. V shed 0 bases, J shed 0 bases, and the junction held 4 bases outside the gene matches. Germline values: CDR1 SGDLS, CDR2 YYNGEE. This CDR3 has 18 amino acids. CDR3: CASSVGTSGTVSYNEQFF. The CDR3 region has the DNA TGTGCCAGCAGCGTAGGGACTAGCGGGACCGTCTCCTACAATGAGCAGTTCTTC.

V usage is TRBV29-1 and J usage is TRBJ2-3; D unclear. With 4 bases removed from V and 1 base from J, the gap between germline ends came to 6 bases. This CDR3 has 12 residues. Germline assignment: CDR1 SQVTM and CDR2 ANQGSEA. Here the CDR3 DNA reads TGCAGCGTTGGAACAGGCACAGATACGCAGTATTTT. Residues: CSVGTGTDTQYF.

The rearrangement joins TRBV7-2 to TRBJ1-5; D is possibly TRBD1 (5 bases). The germline V gene has CDR1 SGHTA and CDR2 FQGNSA. This CDR3 spans 14 amino acids. Deletions cut 8 bases from V and 0 bases from J, with 11 bases between. CDR3 DNA: TGTGCCAGCGGGGCCTCTCTTAGCAATCAGCCCCAGCATTTT. Amino acids: CASGASLSNQPQHF. The entire variable domain, with the rest obtained from reference TRBV7-2 and TRBJ1-5, is as follows: GAGVSQSPSNKVTEKGKDVELRCDPISGHTALYWYRQSLGQGLEFLIYFQGNSAPDKSGLPSDRFSAERTGGSVSTLTIQRTQQEDSAVYLCASGASLSNQPQHFGDGTRLSIL.